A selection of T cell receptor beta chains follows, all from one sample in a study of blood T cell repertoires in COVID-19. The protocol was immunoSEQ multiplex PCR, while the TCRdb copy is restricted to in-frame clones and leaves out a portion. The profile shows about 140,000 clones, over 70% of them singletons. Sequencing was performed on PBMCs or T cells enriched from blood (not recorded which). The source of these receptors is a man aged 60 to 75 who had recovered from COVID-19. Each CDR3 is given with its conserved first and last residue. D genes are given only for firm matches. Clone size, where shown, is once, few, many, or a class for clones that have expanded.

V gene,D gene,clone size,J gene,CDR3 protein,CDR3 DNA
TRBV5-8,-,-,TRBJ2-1,CASRRTGSSYNEQFF,TGTGCCAGCAGAAGGACGGGGAGCTCCTACAATGAGCAGTTCTTC
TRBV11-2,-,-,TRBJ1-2,CASSSPSLRGYTF,TGTGCCAGCAGCTCCCCCTCCCTGCGTGGCTACACCTTC
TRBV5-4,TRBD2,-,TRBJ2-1,CASRRLAGTYNEQFF,TGTGCCAGCAGACGACTAGCGGGTACCTACAATGAGCAGTTCTTC
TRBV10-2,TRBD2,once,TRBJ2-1,CASRIGTSGYNEQFF,TGCGCCAGCAGGATAGGGACTAGCGGGTACAATGAGCAGTTCTTC
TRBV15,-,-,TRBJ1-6,CATSGIRGFRNSPLHF,TGTGCCACCAGCGGCATCAGGGGTTTTAGAAATTCACCCCTCCACTTT
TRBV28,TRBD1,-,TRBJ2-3,CASSFTQGATDTQYF,TGTGCCAGCAGTTTCACACAGGGGGCTACAGATACGCAGTATTTT
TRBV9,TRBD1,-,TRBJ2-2,CASSGQGYGELFF,TGTGCCAGCAGCGGACAGGGGTACGGGGAGCTGTTTTTT
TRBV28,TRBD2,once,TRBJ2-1,CASSFSGTSGLRKQFF,TGTGCCAGCAGTTTCTCCGGGACTAGCGGTCTAAGGAAGCAGTTCTTC
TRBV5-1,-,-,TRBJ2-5,CASSLTSSGRETQYF,TGCGCCAGCAGCTTAACATCGAGCGGTCGAGAGACCCAGTACTTC
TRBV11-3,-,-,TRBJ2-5,CASIGTPKETQYF,TGTGCCAGCATAGGGACTCCGAAGGAGACCCAGTACTTC
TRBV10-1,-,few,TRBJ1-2,CASSASGNYGYTF,TGCGCCAGCAGTGCCTCCGGGAACTATGGCTACACCTTC
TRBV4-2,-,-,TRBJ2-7,CASSQGTGLKYEQYF,TGTGCCAGCAGCCAAGGTACCGGACTAAAATACGAGCAGTACTTC
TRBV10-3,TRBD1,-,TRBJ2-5,CAISERTGNQETQYF,TGTGCCATCAGTGAAAGGACAGGGAATCAAGAGACCCAGTACTTC
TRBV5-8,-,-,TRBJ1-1,CASRRRQRHTEAFF,TGTGCCAGCAGACGCCGACAGAGACACACTGAAGCTTTCTTT
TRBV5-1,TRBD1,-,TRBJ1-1,CASRKDRPMNTEAFF,TGCGCCAGCAGGAAGGACAGGCCCATGAACACTGAAGCTTTCTTT
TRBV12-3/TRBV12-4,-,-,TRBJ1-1,CASSFREVTEAFF,TGTGCCAGCAGTTTCCGGGAAGTCACTGAAGCTTTCTTT
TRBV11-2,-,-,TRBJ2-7,CASSDSRDFGYEQYF,TGTGCCAGCAGCGATTCACGCGATTTTGGCTACGAGCAGTACTTC
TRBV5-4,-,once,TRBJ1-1,CASSPPGASMNTEAFF,TGTGCCAGCAGCCCCCCAGGGGCTTCCATGAACACTGAAGCTTTCTTT
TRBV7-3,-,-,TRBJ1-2,CASSLDSTGGYTF,TGTGCCAGCAGCCTGGACAGCACAGGGGGCTACACCTTC
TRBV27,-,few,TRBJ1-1,CASSLYGENTEAFF,TGTGCCAGCAGTTTATACGGGGAGAACACTGAAGCTTTCTTT
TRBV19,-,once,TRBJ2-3,CASKAGLGTDTQYF,TGTGCCAGTAAGGCAGGGCTCGGCACAGATACGCAGTATTTT
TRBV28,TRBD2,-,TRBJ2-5,CASRLGPSGLKTQYF,TGTGCCAGCAGACTCGGTCCTAGCGGGTTGAAGACCCAGTACTTC
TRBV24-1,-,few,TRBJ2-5,CATSGAAMFQETQYF,TGTGCCACCAGTGGGGCAGCAATGTTCCAAGAGACCCAGTACTTC
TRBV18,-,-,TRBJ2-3,CASSPSPDTQYF,TGTGCCAGCTCACCATCTCCAGATACGCAGTATTTT
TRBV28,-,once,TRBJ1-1,CASSPQGIPLNTEAFF,TGTGCCAGCAGTCCCCAGGGCATACCCTTGAACACTGAAGCTTTCTTT
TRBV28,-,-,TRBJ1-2,CASSSPGGYTF,TGTGCCAGCAGTTCCCCCGGTGGCTACACCTTC
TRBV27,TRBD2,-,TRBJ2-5,CASSTREGRETQYF,TGTGCCAGCAGTACCCGGGAGGGCCGGGAGACCCAGTACTTC
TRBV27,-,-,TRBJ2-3,CASSSPTGSPSDTQYF,TGTGCCAGCAGTTCGCCGACAGGCAGCCCATCAGATACGCAGTATTTT
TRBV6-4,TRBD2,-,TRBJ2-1,CASSEGTSGAGNEQFF,TGTGCCAGCAGTGAAGGGACTAGCGGGGCCGGGAATGAGCAGTTCTTC
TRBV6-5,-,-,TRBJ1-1,CASTGGFGGSTEAFF,TGTGCCAGCACCGGGGGGTTCGGGGGGAGCACTGAAGCTTTCTTT
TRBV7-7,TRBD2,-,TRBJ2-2,CASRRTSGGNTGELFF,TGTGCCAGCAGACGGACTAGCGGGGGGAACACCGGGGAGCTGTTTTTT
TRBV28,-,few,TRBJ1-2,CASTQGGYYGYTF,TGTGCCAGCACCCAGGGAGGCTACTATGGCTACACCTTC